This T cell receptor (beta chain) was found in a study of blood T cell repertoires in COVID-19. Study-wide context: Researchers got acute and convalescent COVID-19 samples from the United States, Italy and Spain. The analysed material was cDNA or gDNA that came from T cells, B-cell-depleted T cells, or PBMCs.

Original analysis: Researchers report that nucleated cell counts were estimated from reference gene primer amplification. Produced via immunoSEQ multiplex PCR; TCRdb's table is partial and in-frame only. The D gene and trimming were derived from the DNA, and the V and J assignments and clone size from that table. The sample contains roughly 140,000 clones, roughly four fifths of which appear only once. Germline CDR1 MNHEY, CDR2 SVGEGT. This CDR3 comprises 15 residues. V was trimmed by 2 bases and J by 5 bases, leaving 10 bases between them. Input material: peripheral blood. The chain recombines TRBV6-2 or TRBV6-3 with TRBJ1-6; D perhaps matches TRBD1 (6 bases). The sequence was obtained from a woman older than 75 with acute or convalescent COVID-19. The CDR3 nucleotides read TGTGCCAGCAGTTACGACAGGCGGAATAATTCACCCCTCCACTTT. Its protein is CASSYDRRNNSPLHF.